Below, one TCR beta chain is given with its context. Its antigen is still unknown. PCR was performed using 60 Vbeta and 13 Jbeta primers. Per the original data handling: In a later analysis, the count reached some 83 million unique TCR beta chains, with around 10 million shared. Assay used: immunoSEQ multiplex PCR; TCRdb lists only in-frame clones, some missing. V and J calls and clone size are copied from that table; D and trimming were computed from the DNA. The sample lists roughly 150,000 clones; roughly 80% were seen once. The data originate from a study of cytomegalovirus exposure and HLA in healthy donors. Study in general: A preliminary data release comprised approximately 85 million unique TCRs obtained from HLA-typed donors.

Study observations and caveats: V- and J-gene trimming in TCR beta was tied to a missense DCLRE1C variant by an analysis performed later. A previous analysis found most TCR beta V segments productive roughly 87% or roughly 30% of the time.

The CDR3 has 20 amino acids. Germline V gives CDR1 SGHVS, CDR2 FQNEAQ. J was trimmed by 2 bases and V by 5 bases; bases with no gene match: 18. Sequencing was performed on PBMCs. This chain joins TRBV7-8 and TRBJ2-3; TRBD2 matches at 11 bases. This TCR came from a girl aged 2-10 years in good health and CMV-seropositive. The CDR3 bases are TGTGCCAGCAGCCCCCTGTGGTTAGCGGGAGGGGACCGGCCCACAGATACGCAGTATTTT. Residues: CASSPLWLAGGDRPTDTQYF.